The rows below give T cell receptor beta chains drawn from one sample of a study of post-analysis software for immune sequencing data. TCRdb re-called the PCR reads through MiXCR, storing one row per CDR3 protein. The data show 380,000 or so distinct CDR3 sequences, roughly 36% seen once. Sample: blood. Receptor source: a girl between 10 and 17 years old with multiple sclerosis. Both conserved end residues are part of each CDR3. A D gene is named only where the DNA matches it firmly. Clone size is given for some rows only: seen once, a few or many times, or a class if the clone is expanded.

abundance: NA; v_gene: TRBV28; d_gene: NA; j_gene: TRBJ2-4; CDR3nt: TGTGCCAGCAGTGGTTTCGACGTAAACATTCAGTACTTC; CDR3aa: CASSGFDVNIQYF
abundance: few; v_gene: TRBV4-1; d_gene: TRBD1; j_gene: TRBJ2-4; CDR3nt: TGCGCCAGCAGCCATGACCCGGGACAGGGGTTGAATAAAAACATTCAGTACTTC; CDR3aa: CASSHDPGQGLNKNIQYF
abundance: NA; v_gene: TRBV4-1; d_gene: NA; j_gene: TRBJ2-7; CDR3nt: TGCGCCAGCAGCCAAGGTATGGTAGGCTCCTACGAGCAGTACTTC; CDR3aa: CASSQGMVGSYEQYF
abundance: few; v_gene: TRBV12-3/TRBV12-4; d_gene: NA; j_gene: TRBJ1-1; CDR3nt: TGTGCCAGCAGTTCCCTGACTGAAGCTTTCTTT; CDR3aa: CASSSLTEAFF
abundance: few; v_gene: TRBV12-3/TRBV12-4; d_gene: TRBD2; j_gene: TRBJ2-5; CDR3nt: TGTGCCAGCAGTCCCTTGGCTAGCGGCCAAGAGACCCAGTACTTC; CDR3aa: CASSPLASGQETQYF
abundance: NA; v_gene: TRBV6-5; d_gene: NA; j_gene: TRBJ1-5; CDR3nt: TGTGCCAGCAGTTACTCGTATAGCAATCAGCCCCAGCATTTT; CDR3aa: CASSYSYSNQPQHF
abundance: few; v_gene: TRBV15; d_gene: TRBD2; j_gene: TRBJ2-7; CDR3nt: TGTGCCACCGGGGACTACCGGTGGTCCTACGAGCAGTACTTC; CDR3aa: CATGDYRWSYEQYF
abundance: few; v_gene: TRBV4-2; d_gene: NA; j_gene: TRBJ2-1; CDR3nt: TGTGCCAGCAGCCAAGAAGTCGATGAGCAGTTCTTC; CDR3aa: CASSQEVDEQFF
abundance: few; v_gene: TRBV12-3/TRBV12-4; d_gene: NA; j_gene: TRBJ2-3; CDR3nt: TGTGCCAGCAGTTTCCGGGACTTACCGGGAGATACGCAGTATTTT; CDR3aa: CASSFRDLPGDTQYF
abundance: few; v_gene: TRBV6-5; d_gene: TRBD1; j_gene: TRBJ2-7; CDR3nt: TGTGCCAGCAGTTACTCGATTAGCCGGACAGGGAATTCCTACGAGCAGTACTTC; CDR3aa: CASSYSISRTGNSYEQYF
abundance: NA; v_gene: TRBV12-3/TRBV12-4; d_gene: NA; j_gene: TRBJ2-3; CDR3nt: TGTGCCAGCAGTTTCGCTCATCCCGGAGCTTCCGAGGATACGCAGTATTTT; CDR3aa: CASSFAHPGASEDTQYF
abundance: NA; v_gene: TRBV7-2; d_gene: NA; j_gene: TRBJ1-5; CDR3nt: TGTGCCAGCAGCCAGAGGGGGGGAAATCAGCCCCAGCATTTT; CDR3aa: CASSQRGGNQPQHF
abundance: NA; v_gene: TRBV3-1; d_gene: TRBD2; j_gene: TRBJ2-3; CDR3nt: TGTGCCAGCAGCCAAGTGCTAGCGGGGGGGAAATTTAAAGATACGCAGTATTTT; CDR3aa: CASSQVLAGGKFKDTQYF
abundance: NA; v_gene: TRBV29-1; d_gene: NA; j_gene: TRBJ1-1; CDR3nt: TGCAGCGCCGCGGTGGACCCGGGCACTGAAGCTTTCTTT; CDR3aa: CSAAVDPGTEAFF
abundance: NA; v_gene: TRBV20-1; d_gene: NA; j_gene: TRBJ1-1; CDR3nt: TGCAGTGCTCCCCGCTCATCTCTTCGGACTGAAGCTTTCTTT; CDR3aa: CSAPRSSLRTEAFF
abundance: NA; v_gene: TRBV9; d_gene: NA; j_gene: TRBJ1-6; CDR3nt: TGTGCCAGCAGCGATCGACCGGGACGGCCAAATTCACCCCTCCACTTT; CDR3aa: CASSDRPGRPNSPLHF
abundance: few; v_gene: TRBV3-1; d_gene: NA; j_gene: TRBJ2-1; CDR3nt: TGTGCCAGCAGCCCTGGGGGCCGGGCGCAGTTCTTC; CDR3aa: CASSPGGRAQFF
abundance: NA; v_gene: TRBV11-2; d_gene: NA; j_gene: TRBJ1-4; CDR3nt: TGTGCCAGCAGCGAAAGCAGGGCAAGTAATGAAAAACTGTTTTTT; CDR3aa: CASSESRASNEKLFF
abundance: few; v_gene: TRBV6-1; d_gene: TRBD1; j_gene: TRBJ1-5; CDR3nt: TGTGCCAGCAGGGTATCTTGGACAGGGGGCGGCAATCAGCCCCAGCATTTT; CDR3aa: CASRVSWTGGGNQPQHF